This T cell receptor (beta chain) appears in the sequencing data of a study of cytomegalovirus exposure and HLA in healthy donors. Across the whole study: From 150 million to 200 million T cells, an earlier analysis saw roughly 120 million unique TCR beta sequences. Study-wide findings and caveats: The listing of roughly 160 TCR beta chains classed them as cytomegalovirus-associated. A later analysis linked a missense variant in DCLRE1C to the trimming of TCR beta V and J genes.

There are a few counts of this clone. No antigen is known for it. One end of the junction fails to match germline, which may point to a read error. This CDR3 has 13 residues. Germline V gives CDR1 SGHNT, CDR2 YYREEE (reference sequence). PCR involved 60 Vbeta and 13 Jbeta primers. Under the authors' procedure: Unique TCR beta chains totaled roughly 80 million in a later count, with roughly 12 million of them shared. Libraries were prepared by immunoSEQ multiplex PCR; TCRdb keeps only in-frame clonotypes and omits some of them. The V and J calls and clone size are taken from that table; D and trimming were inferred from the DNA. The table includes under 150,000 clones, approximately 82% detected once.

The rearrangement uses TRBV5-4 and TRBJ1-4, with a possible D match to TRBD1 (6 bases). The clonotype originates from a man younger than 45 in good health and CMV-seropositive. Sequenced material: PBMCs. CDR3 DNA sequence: TGTGCCAGCAGCTTCATGGCAGGGGCCGCCTTGGTTTTT. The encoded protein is CASSFMAGAALVF.